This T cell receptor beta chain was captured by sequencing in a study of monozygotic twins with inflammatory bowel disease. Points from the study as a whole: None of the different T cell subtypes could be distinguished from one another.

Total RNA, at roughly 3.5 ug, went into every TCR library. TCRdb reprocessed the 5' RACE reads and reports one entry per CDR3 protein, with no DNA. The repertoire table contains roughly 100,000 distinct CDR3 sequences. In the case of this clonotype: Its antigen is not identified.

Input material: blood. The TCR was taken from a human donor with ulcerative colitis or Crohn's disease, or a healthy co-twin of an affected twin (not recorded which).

CDR3 region: CASSLAGESYGYTF. The chain uses TRBV5-1 and TRBJ1-2. CDR1 and CDR2 from the germline V gene are SGHRS and YFSETQ. The CDR3 is 14 amino acids.